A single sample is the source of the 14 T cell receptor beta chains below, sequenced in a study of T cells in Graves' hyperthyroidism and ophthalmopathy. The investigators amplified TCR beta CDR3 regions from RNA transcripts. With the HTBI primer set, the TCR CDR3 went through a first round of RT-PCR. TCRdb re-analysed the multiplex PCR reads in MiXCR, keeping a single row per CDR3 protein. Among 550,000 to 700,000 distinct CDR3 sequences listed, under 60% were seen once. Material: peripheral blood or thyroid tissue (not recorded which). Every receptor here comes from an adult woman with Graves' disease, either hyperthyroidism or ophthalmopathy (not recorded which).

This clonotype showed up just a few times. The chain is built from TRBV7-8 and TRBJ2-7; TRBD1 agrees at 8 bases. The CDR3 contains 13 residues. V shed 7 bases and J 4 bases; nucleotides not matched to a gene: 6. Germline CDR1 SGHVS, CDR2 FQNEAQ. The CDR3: CASKGQGGYEQYF. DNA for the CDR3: TGTGCCAGCAAAGGACAGGGAGGTTACGAGCAGTACTTC.

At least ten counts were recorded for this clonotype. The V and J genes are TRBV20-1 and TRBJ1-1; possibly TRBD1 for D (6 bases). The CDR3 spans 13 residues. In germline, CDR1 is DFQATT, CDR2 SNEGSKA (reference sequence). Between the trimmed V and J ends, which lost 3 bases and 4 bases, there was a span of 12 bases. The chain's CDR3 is CSASRQEFTEAFF. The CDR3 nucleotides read TGCAGTGCTAGTAGACAGGAGTTCACTGAAGCTTTCTTT.

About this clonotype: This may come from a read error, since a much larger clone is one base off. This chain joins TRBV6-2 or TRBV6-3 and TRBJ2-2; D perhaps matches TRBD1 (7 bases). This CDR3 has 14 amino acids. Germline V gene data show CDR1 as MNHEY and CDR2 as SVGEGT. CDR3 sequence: CASRPSGGGGELLF. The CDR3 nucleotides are TGTGCCAGCAGACCCTCCGGAGGGGGCGGGGAGCTGCTTTTT.

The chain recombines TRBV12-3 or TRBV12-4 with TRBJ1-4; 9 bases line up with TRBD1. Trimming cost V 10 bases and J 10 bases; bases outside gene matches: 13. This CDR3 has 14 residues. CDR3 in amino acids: CATGTGSMNGKLFF. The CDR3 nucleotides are TGTGCCACGGGGACAGGGTCTATGAACGGAAAACTGTTTTTT.

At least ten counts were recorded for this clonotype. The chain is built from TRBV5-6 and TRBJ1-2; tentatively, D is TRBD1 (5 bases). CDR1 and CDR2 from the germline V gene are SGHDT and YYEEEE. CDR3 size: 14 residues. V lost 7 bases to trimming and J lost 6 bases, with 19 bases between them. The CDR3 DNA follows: TGTGCCAGCGCCGACAGTGGGGGGTCTCATGGCTACACCTTC. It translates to CASADSGGSHGYTF.

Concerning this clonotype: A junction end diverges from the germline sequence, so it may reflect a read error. The DNA of the CDR3 is TGTACCAGTCCTAGCGAGCAGTACTTC. The encoded protein is CTSPSEQYF. The V and J genes are TRBV12-3 or TRBV12-4 and TRBJ2-7; D gene uncertain. CDR3 length: 9 amino acids.

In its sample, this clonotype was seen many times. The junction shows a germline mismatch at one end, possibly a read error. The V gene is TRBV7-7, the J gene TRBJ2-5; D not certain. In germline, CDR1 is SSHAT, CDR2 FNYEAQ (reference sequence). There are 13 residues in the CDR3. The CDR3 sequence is CASSLDEEETQYF. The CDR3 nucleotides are TGTGCTAGCAGCCTGGACGAGGAGGAGACCCAGTACTTC.

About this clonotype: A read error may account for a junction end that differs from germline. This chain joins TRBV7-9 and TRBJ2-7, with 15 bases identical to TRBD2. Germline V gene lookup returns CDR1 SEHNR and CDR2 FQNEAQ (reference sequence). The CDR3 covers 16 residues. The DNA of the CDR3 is TGCGCCAGCAGCCGAGGACTAGCGGGAGGGGTCTACGAGCAGTACTTC. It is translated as CASSRGLAGGVYEQYF.

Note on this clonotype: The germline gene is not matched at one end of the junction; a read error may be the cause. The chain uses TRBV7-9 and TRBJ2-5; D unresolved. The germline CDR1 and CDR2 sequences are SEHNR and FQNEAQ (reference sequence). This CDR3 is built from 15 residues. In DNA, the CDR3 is TGTACCAGCAGCCCTCCCCCTAGTATCCGGGAGACCCAGTACTTC. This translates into CTSSPPPSIRETQYF.

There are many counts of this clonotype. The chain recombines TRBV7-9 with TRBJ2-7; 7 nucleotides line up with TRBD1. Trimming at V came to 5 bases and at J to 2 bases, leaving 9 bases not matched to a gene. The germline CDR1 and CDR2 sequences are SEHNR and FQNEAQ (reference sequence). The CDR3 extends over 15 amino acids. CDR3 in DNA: TGTGCCAGCAGCCCCTACCAGGGGGATACCTACGAGCAGTACTTC. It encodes CASSPYQGDTYEQYF.

CDR3 coding DNA: TGTGCCAGCAGTGCGCAGGACGGAGGGACCCAGTACTTC. Translating it yields CASSAQDGGTQYF. The genes are TRBV28 and TRBJ2-5, with TRBD2 as a possible D gene (5 bases). This CDR3 is built from 13 residues. Germline values: CDR1 MDHEN, CDR2 SYDVKM. Trimming cost V 5 bases and J 7 bases, with 14 bases left between them.

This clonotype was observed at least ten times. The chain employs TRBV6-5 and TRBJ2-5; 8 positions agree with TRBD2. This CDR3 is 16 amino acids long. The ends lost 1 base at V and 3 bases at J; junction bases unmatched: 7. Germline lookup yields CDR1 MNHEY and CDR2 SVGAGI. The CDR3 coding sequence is TGTGCCAGCAGTTACTTGAATTTAGCGGGAAAAGAGACCCAGTACTTC. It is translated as CASSYLNLAGKETQYF.

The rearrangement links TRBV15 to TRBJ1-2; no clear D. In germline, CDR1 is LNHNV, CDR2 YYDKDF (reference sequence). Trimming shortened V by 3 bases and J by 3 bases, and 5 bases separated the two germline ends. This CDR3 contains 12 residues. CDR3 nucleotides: TGTGCCACCAGCAGCCCGTACTATGGCTACACCTTC. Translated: CATSSPYYGYTF. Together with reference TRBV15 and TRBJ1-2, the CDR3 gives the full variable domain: DAMVIQNPRYQVTQFGKPVTLSCSQTLNHNVMYWYQQKSSQAPKLLFHYYDKDFNNEADTPDNFQSRRPNTSFCFLDIRSPGLGDTAMYLCATSSPYYGYTFGSGTRLTVV.

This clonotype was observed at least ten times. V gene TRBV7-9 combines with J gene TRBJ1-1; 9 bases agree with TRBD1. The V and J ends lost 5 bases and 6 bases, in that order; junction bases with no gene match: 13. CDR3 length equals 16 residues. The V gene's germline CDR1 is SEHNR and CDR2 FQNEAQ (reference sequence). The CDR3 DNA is TGTGCCAGCAGCCCTGGGATACAGGGGGCGAATGCTGAAGCTTTCTTT. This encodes CASSPGIQGANAEAFF.